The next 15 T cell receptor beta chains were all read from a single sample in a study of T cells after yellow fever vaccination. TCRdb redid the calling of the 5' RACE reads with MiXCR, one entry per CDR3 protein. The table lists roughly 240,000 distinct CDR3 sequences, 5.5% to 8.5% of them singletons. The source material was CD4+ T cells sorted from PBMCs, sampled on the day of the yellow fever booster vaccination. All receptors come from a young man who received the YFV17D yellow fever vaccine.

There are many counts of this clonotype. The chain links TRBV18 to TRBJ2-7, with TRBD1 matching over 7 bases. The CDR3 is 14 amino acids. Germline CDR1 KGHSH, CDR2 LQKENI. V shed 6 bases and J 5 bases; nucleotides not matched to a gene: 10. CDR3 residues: CASSSTGSKNEQYF. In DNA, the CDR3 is TGTGCCAGCTCCTCGACAGGGAGTAAGAACGAGCAGTACTTC.

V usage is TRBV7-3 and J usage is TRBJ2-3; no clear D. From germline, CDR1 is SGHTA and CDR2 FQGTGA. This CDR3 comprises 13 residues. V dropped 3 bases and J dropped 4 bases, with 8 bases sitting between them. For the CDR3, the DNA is TGTGCCAGCAGCTTTACGGGTCCAGATACGCAGTATTTT. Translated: CASSFTGPDTQYF.

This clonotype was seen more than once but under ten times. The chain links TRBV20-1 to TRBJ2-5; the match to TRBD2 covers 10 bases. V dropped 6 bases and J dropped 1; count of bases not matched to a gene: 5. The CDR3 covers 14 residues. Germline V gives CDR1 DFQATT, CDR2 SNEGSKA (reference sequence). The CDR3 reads CSAVLAGLQETQYF. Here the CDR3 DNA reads TGCAGTGCGGTACTAGCGGGACTCCAAGAGACCCAGTACTTC.

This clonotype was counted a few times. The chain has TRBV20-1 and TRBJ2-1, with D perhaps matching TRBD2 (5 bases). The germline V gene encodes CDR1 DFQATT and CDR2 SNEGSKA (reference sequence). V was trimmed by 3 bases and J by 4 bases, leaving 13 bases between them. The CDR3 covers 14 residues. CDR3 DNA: TGCAGTGCTAGGGGGAGCGGAGCTTACAATGAGCAGTTCTTC. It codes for CSARGSGAYNEQFF.

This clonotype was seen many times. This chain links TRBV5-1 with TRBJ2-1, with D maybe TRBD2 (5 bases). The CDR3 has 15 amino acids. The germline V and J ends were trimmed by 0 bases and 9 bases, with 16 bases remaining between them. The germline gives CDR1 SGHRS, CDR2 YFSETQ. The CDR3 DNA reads TGCGCCAGCAGCTTGGCCGGTGTGGAGGTGGGTGAGCAGTTCTTC. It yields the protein CASSLAGVEVGEQFF.

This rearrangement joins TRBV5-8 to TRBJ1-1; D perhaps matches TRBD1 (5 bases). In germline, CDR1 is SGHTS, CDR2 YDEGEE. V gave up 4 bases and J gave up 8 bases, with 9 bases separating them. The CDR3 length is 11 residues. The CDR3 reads CASSRWGEAFF. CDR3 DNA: TGTGCCAGCAGCAGATGGGGGGAAGCTTTCTTT.

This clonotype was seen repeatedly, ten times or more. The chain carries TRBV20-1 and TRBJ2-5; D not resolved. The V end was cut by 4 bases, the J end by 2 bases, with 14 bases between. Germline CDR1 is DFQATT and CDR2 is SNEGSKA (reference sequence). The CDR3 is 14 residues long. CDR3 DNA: TGCAGTGCTATCGGGCCACCTGGGCAAGAGACCCAGTACTTC. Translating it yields CSAIGPPGQETQYF.

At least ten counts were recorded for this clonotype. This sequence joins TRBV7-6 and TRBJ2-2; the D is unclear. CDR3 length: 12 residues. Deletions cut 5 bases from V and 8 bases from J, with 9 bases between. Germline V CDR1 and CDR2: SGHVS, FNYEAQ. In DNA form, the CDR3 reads TGTGCCAGCAGCCCCCTCGGGGGGGAGCTGTTTTTT. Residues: CASSPLGGELFF.

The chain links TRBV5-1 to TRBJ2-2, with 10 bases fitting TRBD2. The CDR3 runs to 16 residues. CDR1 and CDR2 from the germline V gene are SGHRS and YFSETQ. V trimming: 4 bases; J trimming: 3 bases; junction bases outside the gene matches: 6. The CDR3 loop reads CASSLSGRKDTGELFF. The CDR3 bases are TGCGCCAGCAGCCTTAGCGGGAGGAAGGACACCGGGGAGCTGTTTTTT.

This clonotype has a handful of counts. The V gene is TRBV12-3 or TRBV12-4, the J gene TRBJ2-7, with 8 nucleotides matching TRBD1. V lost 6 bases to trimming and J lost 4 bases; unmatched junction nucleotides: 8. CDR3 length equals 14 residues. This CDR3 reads CASRGTGGGYEQYF. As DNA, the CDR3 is TGTGCCAGCAGAGGGACAGGAGGAGGTTACGAGCAGTACTTC.

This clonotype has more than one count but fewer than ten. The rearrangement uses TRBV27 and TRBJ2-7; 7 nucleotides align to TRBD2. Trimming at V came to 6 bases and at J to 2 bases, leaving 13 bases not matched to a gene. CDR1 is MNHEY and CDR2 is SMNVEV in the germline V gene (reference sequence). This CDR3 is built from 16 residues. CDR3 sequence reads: CASSHVATSYPYEQYF. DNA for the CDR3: TGTGCCAGCAGCCATGTAGCGACTAGCTATCCCTACGAGCAGTACTTC.

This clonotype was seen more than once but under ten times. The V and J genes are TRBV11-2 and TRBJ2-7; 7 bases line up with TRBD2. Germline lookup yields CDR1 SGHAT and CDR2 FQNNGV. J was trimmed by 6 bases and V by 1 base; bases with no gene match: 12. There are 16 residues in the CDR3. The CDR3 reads CASSLGNAGVSIEQYF. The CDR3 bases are TGTGCCAGCAGCTTAGGTAACGCGGGAGTCTCGATCGAGCAGTACTTC.

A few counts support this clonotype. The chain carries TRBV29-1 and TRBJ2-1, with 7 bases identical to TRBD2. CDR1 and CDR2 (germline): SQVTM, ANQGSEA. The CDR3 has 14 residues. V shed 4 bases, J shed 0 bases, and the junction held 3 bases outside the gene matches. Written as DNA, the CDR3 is TGCAGCGTTGTTGGCGGGAGCTCCTACAATGAGCAGTTCTTC. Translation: CSVVGGSSYNEQFF.

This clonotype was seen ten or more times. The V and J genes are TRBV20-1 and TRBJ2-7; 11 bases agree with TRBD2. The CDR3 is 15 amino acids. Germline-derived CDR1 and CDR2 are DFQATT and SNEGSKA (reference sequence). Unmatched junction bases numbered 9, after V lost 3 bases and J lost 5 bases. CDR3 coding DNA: TGCAGTGCTAGCAGGGCTAGCGGGAGGAGGAACGAGCAGTACTTC. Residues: CSASRASGRRNEQYF.

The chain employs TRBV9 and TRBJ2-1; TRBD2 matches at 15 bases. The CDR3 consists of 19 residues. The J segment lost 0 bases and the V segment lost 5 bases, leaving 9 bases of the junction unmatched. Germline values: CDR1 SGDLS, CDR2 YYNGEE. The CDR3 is CASSSSSGLAGGSYNEQFF. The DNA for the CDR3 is TGTGCCAGCAGTTCATCTTCGGGACTAGCGGGAGGCTCCTACAATGAGCAGTTCTTC.